One sample yielded the 14 T cell receptor beta chains listed below, sequenced in a study of T-cell memory formation after mild COVID-19. TCRdb independently ran MiXCR on the 5' RACE reads; one entry per CDR3 protein. Of 450,000 to 650,000 distinct CDR3 sequences listed, less than 25% are singletons. The sample taken for sequencing was PBMCs or a T cell subset sorted from them (not recorded which). The receptors here all came from an adult woman who had mild COVID-19 (a few samples of this study predate the infection). Cell type and time point are not known.

The rearrangement joins TRBV29-1 to TRBJ1-2; 7 bases are shared with TRBD1. This CDR3 region has 15 residues. V gave up 5 bases and J gave up 6 bases; unmatched junction bases: 15. Germline CDR1 and CDR2: SQVTM and ANQGSEA. CDR3 nucleotides: TGCAGCGTTTACCATGGGACAGCCTCCCGGAATGGCTACACCTTC. Amino acid sequence: CSVYHGTASRNGYTF.

The V and J genes are TRBV14 and TRBJ2-1; D gene unclear. Germline-derived CDR1 and CDR2 are SGHDN and FVKESK. The V gene lost 1 base and the J gene lost 6 bases, with 4 bases spanning the gap. The CDR3 is 12 residues long. The CDR3 DNA reads as TGTGCCAGCAGCCAAGTGATCAATGAGCAGTTCTTC. Translation: CASSQVINEQFF. The variable domain in full, completed from reference TRBV14 and TRBJ2-1, reads EAGVTQFPSHSVIEKGQTVTLRCDPISGHDNLYWYRRVMGKEIKFLLHFVKESKQDESGMPNNRFLAERTGGTYSTLKVQPAELEDSGVYFCASSQVINEQFFGPGTRLTVL.

The table lists this clonotype with a few counts. This chain links TRBV30 with TRBJ2-3; TRBD2 matches 7 bases. The CDR3 sequence is 16 residues long. Per germline, CDR1 GTSNPN and CDR2 SVGIG (reference sequence). Trimming cost V 6 bases and J 0 bases; bases outside gene matches: 12. The chain's CDR3 is CACRTRLAASTDTQYF. CDR3 in DNA: TGTGCCTGCCGAACCCGACTAGCAGCTAGCACAGATACGCAGTATTTT.

The table lists this clonotype with a few counts. This chain joins TRBV15 and TRBJ2-7, with 8 bases aligning to TRBD2. The length of the CDR3 is 17 residues. Germline assignment: CDR1 LNHNV and CDR2 YYDKDF (reference sequence). V lost 0 bases and J lost 2; bases outside the gene matches: 9. The DNA of the CDR3 is TGTGCCACCAGCAGAGATTCGTCGGGAGGGATCGCCTACGAGCAGTACTTC. Encoded protein: CATSRDSSGGIAYEQYF.

The chain employs TRBV12-3 or TRBV12-4 and TRBJ2-7, with D possibly matching TRBD1 (6 bases). V was pared by 5 bases and J by 0 bases, with 11 bases between. This CDR3 spans 14 amino acids. The CDR3 here is CASSRDTFSYEQYF. The CDR3, as DNA: TGTGCCAGCAGTCGGGACACCTTCTCCTACGAGCAGTACTTC.

The chain carries TRBV24-1 and TRBJ1-1; TRBD1 matches 7 bases. V lost 1 base to trimming and J lost 5 bases; unmatched junction nucleotides: 12. Germline CDR1 and CDR2: KGHDR and SFDVKD. The CDR3 is 17 amino acids. This chain's CDR3 is CATSDLGTAFTRTEAFF. DNA for the CDR3: TGTGCCACCAGTGATTTAGGGACAGCTTTCACTCGGACTGAAGCTTTCTTT.

This clonotype was counted between two and nine times. The rearrangement links TRBV7-6 to TRBJ2-1; 12 bases match TRBD2. CDR3 length: 20 residues. Germline loops: CDR1 SGHVS, CDR2 FNYEAQ. The V gene end was trimmed by 2 bases and the J gene end by 0 bases; junction bases not matched to a gene: 11. The CDR3 DNA is TGTGCCAGCAGCTTATTCCCGTCTAGCGGGGGGGATAGCTCCTACAATGAGCAGTTCTTC. Amino acids: CASSLFPSSGGDSSYNEQFF.

This clonotype was counted a few times. This rearrangement joins TRBV7-3 to TRBJ2-3; D remains ambiguous. Germline V gene lookup returns CDR1 SGHTA and CDR2 FQGTGA. CDR3 size: 13 residues. V was clipped by 5 bases and J by 4 bases, with 10 bases between them. The CDR3 DNA is TGTGCCAGCAGCACCCAGCGATCAGATACGCAGTATTTT. Its protein product is CASSTQRSDTQYF.

V usage is TRBV4-2 and J usage is TRBJ2-5; a weak D match, TRBD2 (6 bases). Germline V CDR1 and CDR2: LGHNA, YNFKEQ. With 0 bases removed from V and 3 bases from J, the gap between germline ends came to 8 bases. The CDR3 runs 14 residues. The CDR3 protein is CASSQDGLKETQYF. For the CDR3, the DNA is TGTGCCAGCAGCCAAGATGGACTAAAAGAGACCCAGTACTTC.

This clonotype was picked up a small number of times. The V gene is TRBV6-6, the J gene TRBJ1-2; 11 bases line up with TRBD1. This CDR3 region has 15 residues. Trimming at V came to 0 bases and at J to 8 bases, leaving 5 bases not matched to a gene. The germline gives CDR1 MNHNY, CDR2 SVGAGI (reference sequence). The CDR3 DNA reads as TGTGCCAGCAGTTACTCTGGACAGGGGGCGCTCGGCTACACCTTC. Encoded protein: CASSYSGQGALGYTF.

The chain recombines TRBV3-1 with TRBJ2-7; D is ambiguous. The CDR3 has 13 residues. Germline values: CDR1 LGHDT, CDR2 YNNKEL (reference sequence). Trimming removed 4 bases at V and 5 bases at J, with 12 bases between. Written as DNA, the CDR3 is TGTGCCAGCAGCCGCCTTCTAGGGAACGAGCAGTACTTC. Its translation is CASSRLLGNEQYF.

The chain joins TRBV27 to TRBJ2-7, with 7 bases that match TRBD1. The germline V gene has CDR1 MNHEY and CDR2 SMNVEV (reference sequence). Trimming at V came to 0 bases and at J to 6 bases, leaving 2 bases not matched to a gene. There are 13 residues in the CDR3. This CDR3 is CASSLSTGVEQYF. DNA of the CDR3: TGTGCCAGCAGTTTATCAACAGGGGTCGAGCAGTACTTC.

In its sample, this clonotype was seen a few times. The V and J genes are TRBV9 and TRBJ2-5; 9 bases line up with TRBD1. After removal of 2 bases from V and 2 bases from J, the junction contained 1 base not matched to a gene. Germline V gene lookup returns CDR1 SGDLS and CDR2 YYNGEE. This CDR3 comprises 14 residues. CDR3 residues: CASSVDRGQETQYF. The CDR3 region has the DNA TGTGCCAGCAGCGTTGACAGGGGGCAAGAGACCCAGTACTTC.

The rearrangement links TRBV7-2 to TRBJ2-1; D might be TRBD2 (6 bases). Germline loops: CDR1 SGHTA, CDR2 FQGNSA. V lost 1 base and J 12 bases, leaving 10 bases between the germline ends. The CDR3 sequence is 12 residues long. Here the CDR3 DNA reads TGTGCCAGCAGCTTAGGTCTAGCGCGGCAGTTCTTC. Translation gives CASSLGLARQFF.